The TCR beta chain under discussion was sequenced for a study of CD8+ T cells in alopecia areata. Study-level background: Treated patients were given oral tofacitinib, which was dosed at 5 to 10 mg twice daily. Dosing spanned 6 to 18 months on tofacitinib, then 6 months off drug. Study-level points and caveats: There were also resident alphabeta T cells of normal skin sequenced in scalp samples.

Those with alopecia areata gave lesional scalp punch biopsies and peripheral blood. A few counts support this clone. Its antigen is unknown. J lost 3 bases, V lost 4 bases, and 4 bases had no gene match. Per the germline V gene, CDR1 is SGHTS and CDR2 is YDEGEE. The CDR3 length is 15 residues. cDNA serving as the sequencing template came from extracted, reverse transcribed RNA. Clones were read by immunoSEQ multiplex PCR, and TCRdb kept only the in-frame ones, dropping some. The sample has 110,000 to 150,000 clones, 40% to 55% seen once. The sequencing used CD4+ T cells sorted from blood, collected at week 0. The chain couples TRBV5-8 to TRBJ2-1, with 10 positions matching TRBD2. This TCR was recovered from a human donor with alopecia areata. The CDR3, as DNA: TGTGCCAGCAGCCCCGGGACTAGCGACTACAATGAGCAGTTCTTC. It is translated as CASSPGTSDYNEQFF.